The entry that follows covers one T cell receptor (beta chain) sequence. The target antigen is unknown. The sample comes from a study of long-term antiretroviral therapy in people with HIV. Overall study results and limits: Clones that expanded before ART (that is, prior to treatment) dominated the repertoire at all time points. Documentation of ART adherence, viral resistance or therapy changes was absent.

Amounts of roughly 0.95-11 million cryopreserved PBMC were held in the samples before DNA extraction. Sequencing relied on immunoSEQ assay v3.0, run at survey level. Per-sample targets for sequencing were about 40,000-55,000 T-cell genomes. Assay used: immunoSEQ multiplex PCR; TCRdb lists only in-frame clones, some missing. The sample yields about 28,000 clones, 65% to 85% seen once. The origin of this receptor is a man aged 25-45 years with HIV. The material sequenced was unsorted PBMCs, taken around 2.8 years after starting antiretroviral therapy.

CDR3 in amino acids: CASRTGGPGYTF. CDR3 nucleotides: TGTGCCAGCAGGACGGGGGGGCCTGGCTACACCTTC. The chain joins TRBV6-1 to TRBJ1-2, with a tentative D call TRBD1 (6 bases). Germline V lookup: CDR1 MNHNS, CDR2 SASEGT. The CDR3 extends over 12 amino acids. V dropped 6 bases and J dropped 7 bases, with 12 bases sitting between them.